Detailed here is one T cell receptor (beta chain). Its antigen is undetermined. Combining a sample-barcoded 5' primer with a J-beta primer mix, a second PCR ran for roughly 7 to 11 cycles. In TCRdb, the 5' RACE reads were re-called with MiXCR into one record per CDR3 protein. The table has 650,000 to 700,000 distinct CDR3 sequences, about 51% seen once. This entry comes from a study of blood T cells in healthy people across ages. Study results and caveats: Per million T cells, the diversity of TCR beta decreased roughly linearly as age advanced. The study regarded diversity estimates from one million T cells as underestimates. Any conclusive comparison of naive versus antigen-experienced cells was prevented by using unsorted PBMCs.

Isolation recovered at least 7 million PBMCs from every sample. Specimen: blood. The clonotype originates from a woman older than 75 in good health.

CDR3 DNA: TGTGCCAGCAGCCAAGGACTAGCGAGAGTACACGGGGAGCTGTTTTTT. Protein: CASSQGLARVHGELFF. The genes are TRBV3-1 and TRBJ2-2; 8 bases line up with TRBD2. CDR1 is LGHDT and CDR2 is YNNKEL in the germline V gene (reference sequence). This CDR3 is built from 16 residues. The trim removed 1 base at V and 7 bases at J, leaving 8 bases unmatched.